This is a list of T cell receptor beta chains from one sample in a study of tumor-infiltrating lymphocytes in primary liver carcinoma. TCRdb re-analysed the multiplex PCR reads in MiXCR, keeping a single row per CDR3 protein. The sample consists of about 320,000 distinct CDR3 sequences, around three fifths of them appearing once. The material sequenced was peripheral blood. The receptors originated from a woman in her thirties with primary liver carcinoma and hepatitis B virus infection. The CDR3 runs from the conserved cysteine through the conserved F or W. D genes are given only for firm matches. For some rows the clone size is stated as once, few or many, or as a class when expanded; others skip it.

- | 16 | TRBD2 | TRBJ2-1 | TRBV11-2 | TGTGCCGGCAGCTCAGTGGCCGCTAGCGGGAGGGGTGAGCAGTTCTTC | CAGSSVAASGRGEQFF
- | 12 | - | TRBJ2-3 | TRBV13 | TGTGCCAGCAGCTTACCTCCAGATACGCAGTATTTT | CASSLPPDTQYF
- | 15 | - | TRBJ2-5 | TRBV5-5 | TGTGCCAGCAGCTTGGCGGGGAACCGGCAAGAGACCCAGTACTTC | CASSLAGNRQETQYF
- | 14 | - | TRBJ1-5 | TRBV10-2 | TGCGCCAGCAGTACCGGGACTACGAGGCGGCCCCAGCATTTT | CASSTGTTRRPQHF
few | 14 | TRBD2 | TRBJ2-7 | TRBV7-9 | TGTGCCAGCAGCTCCCCCGGGAGGGCTAGCGAGCAGTACTTC | CASSSPGRASEQYF
- | 11 | - | TRBJ2-5 | TRBV6-6 | TGTGTCAGCCGAAGCGGGGAGACCCAGTACTTC | CVSRSGETQYF
many | 13 | - | TRBJ2-5 | TRBV12-3/TRBV12-4 | TGTGCCAGCAGACTGGGGAGACGAGAGACCCAGTACTTC | CASRLGRRETQYF
- | 15 | - | TRBJ1-1 | TRBV10-3 | TGTGGCATCAGTACCGGGACAACCACGAACACTGAAGCTTTCTTT | CGISTGTTTNTEAFF
many | 14 | - | TRBJ2-5 | TRBV10-3 | TGTGCCATCAGTGGGACGTCCCTGGGAGAGACCCAGTACTTC | CAISGTSLGETQYF
few | 10 | - | TRBJ2-7 | TRBV12-3/TRBV12-4 | TGTGCCAGCAGTTTGCCCGAGCAGTACTTC | CASSLPEQYF
- | 17 | - | TRBJ2-7 | TRBV20-1 | TGCAGTGCTAGAGATCTTAGAAGGGTGGGACGCCAAGAGACCCAATACTTC | CSARDLRRVGRQETQYF
few | 13 | - | TRBJ2-7 | TRBV6-2/TRBV6-3 | TGTGCCAGCAGTTACGACACCCCCTACGAGCAGTACTTC | CASSYDTPYEQYF
many | 15 | TRBD1 | TRBJ1-2 | TRBV6-5 | TGTGCCAGCAGTTGGACAGGGGGCCCTAACTATGGCTACACCTTC | CASSWTGGPNYGYTF
- | 15 | TRBD2 | TRBJ2-1 | TRBV7-9 | TGTGCCAGCAGCTTAAGTCTAGCGGGTCCCAATGAGCAGTTCTTC | CASSLSLAGPNEQFF
- | 16 | - | TRBJ2-7 | TRBV12-3/TRBV12-4 | TGTGCCAGCAGTTTAGCAAATGGTCGGGGCTCCTACGAGCAGTACTTC | CASSLANGRGSYEQYF
few | 15 | - | TRBJ2-1 | TRBV6-2/TRBV6-3 | TGTGCCAGCAGTGGCTTAGCGGATCCTTACAATGAGCAGTTCTTC | CASSGLADPYNEQFF
few | 15 | TRBD1 | TRBJ2-5 | TRBV5-4 | TGTGCCAGCAGCTCCGGACAGGGGGCTCGGGAGACCCAGTACTTC | CASSSGQGARETQYF
- | 14 | - | TRBJ1-3 | TRBV30 | TGTGCCGGAGGGGATGTACACTCTGGAAACACCATATATTTT | CAGGDVHSGNTIYF
- | 16 | - | TRBJ2-2 | TRBV4-3 | TGCGTCAGCAGCCAATCTACCTCCCCCGTCGCTGGGGAGCTGTTTTTT | CVSSQSTSPVAGELFF
- | 14 | - | TRBJ2-3 | TRBV12-3/TRBV12-4 | TGTGCCAGCAGTTTTGGGCGGGGCGCGGATGCGCAGTATTTT | CASSFGRGADAQYF
few | 15 | - | TRBJ2-7 | TRBV5-4 | TGTGCCAGCAGCCGGAGGGGACTCAGCTCCTACGAGCAGTACTTC | CASSRRGLSSYEQYF
many | 17 | TRBD2 | TRBJ2-3 | TRBV11-2 | TGTGCCAGCAGCTTAGCTCCGGGACTAGCGGGGACAGATACGCAGTATTTT | CASSLAPGLAGTDTQYF
once | 14 | TRBD1 | TRBJ1-4 | TRBV28 | TGTGCCAGCAGTTTAAGGACAGGCAATGAAAAACTGGTTTTT | CASSLRTGNEKLVF
- | 16 | - | TRBJ2-3 | TRBV12-3/TRBV12-4 | TGTGCCAGCAGCAAAGGGCTAGTGGGAGGAGGGGATATGCAGTATTTT | CASSKGLVGGGDMQYF
many | 16 | TRBD1 | TRBJ2-5 | TRBV4-1 | TGCGCCAGCAGCCATACCCCGGGACAGGGATCCGGGACCCAGTACTTC | CASSHTPGQGSGTQYF
- | 13 | - | TRBJ2-5 | TRBV28 | TGTGCCATCGAGGGGGGGACCCGGGAGACCCAATACTTC | CAIEGGTRETQYF
- | 15 | - | TRBJ2-7 | TRBV5-6 | TGTGCCAGCAGCTTCGGGGTGAGAGCGACTCACGAGCAGTACTTC | CASSFGVRATHEQYF
few | 14 | - | TRBJ2-7 | TRBV11-3 | TGTGCCAGCAGCTTAGACGGCCACTCCTGCGAGCAGTACTTC | CASSLDGHSCEQYF